The next 22 T cell receptor beta chains were all read from a single sample in a study of response to subunit inactivated influenza vaccine. From the RT-PCR reads, TCRdb called clonotypes with MiXCR, one entry per CDR3 protein. The sample contains more than 700,000 distinct CDR3 sequences, approximately 21% of which appear only once. The sample consisted of PBMCs from blood, taken 5 days after vaccination. All receptors derive from a man in his fifties or sixties who received an inactivated influenza vaccine.

This clonotype showed up many times. The CDR3 DNA reads TGTGCCAGCAGTTATGGGCAGGAGAACAATCAGCCCCAGCATTTT. Its protein product is CASSYGQENNQPQHF. The gene calls are TRBV6-5 and TRBJ1-5; D is ambiguous. The CDR3 runs 15 residues. V was clipped by 3 bases and J by 3 bases, with 12 bases between them. CDR1 is MNHEY, CDR2 SVGAGI, per germline.

This clonotype was recorded many times. The V call is TRBV20-1, the J call TRBJ2-7, with TRBD1 identical over 9 bases. V dropped 3 bases and J dropped 3; count of bases not matched to a gene: 6. The CDR3 totals 14 residues. Per the germline V gene, CDR1 is DFQATT and CDR2 is SNEGSKA (reference sequence). The CDR3 region is CSASGAGQGYEQYF. Here the CDR3 DNA reads TGCAGTGCTAGCGGCGCGGGACAGGGCTACGAGCAGTACTTC.

There are a few counts of this clonotype. The chain employs TRBV5-1 and TRBJ2-7, with D perhaps matching TRBD1 (5 bases). The ends were cut back, 0 bases at V and 6 bases at J, with 16 bases in the middle. CDR3 size: 15 residues. Germline CDR1 and CDR2: SGHRS and YFSETQ. The CDR3: CASSLEMGRPVEQYF. Written as DNA, the CDR3 is TGCGCCAGCAGCTTGGAGATGGGGCGCCCCGTCGAGCAGTACTTC.

The J gene is TRBJ1-3, the V gene TRBV10-2; 7 bases align to TRBD1. Germline-derived CDR1 and CDR2 are WSHSY and SAAADI. This CDR3 contains 13 residues. V shed 7 bases, J shed 3 bases, and the junction held 3 bases outside the gene matches. Written as DNA, the CDR3 is TGCGCCAGCACGAGGGGGCATGGAAACACCATATATTTT. Protein sequence: CASTRGHGNTIYF.

The chain carries TRBV9 and TRBJ2-1, with D perhaps TRBD2 (6 bases). This CDR3 is built from 13 residues. CDR1 is SGDLS and CDR2 is YYNGEE in the germline V gene. With 5 bases removed from V and 6 bases from J, the gap between germline ends came to 12 bases. CDR3 nucleotides: TGTGCCAGCAGTGTGGGAGGTGGCAATGAGCAGTTCTTC. Its protein product is CASSVGGGNEQFF.

The rearrangement links TRBV4-3 to TRBJ2-1; the D gene is possibly TRBD2 (6 bases). This CDR3 region has 14 residues. V lost 0 bases to trimming and J lost 9 bases, with 12 bases between them. Germline assignment: CDR1 LGHNA and CDR2 YSLEER. Written as DNA, the CDR3 is TGCGCCAGCAGCCAAGAGGCCCAGGGAGGTGAGCAGTTCTTC. Protein: CASSQEAQGGEQFF.

The table lists this clonotype with a few counts. This chain links TRBV28 with TRBJ1-4, with 9 bases lining up with TRBD1. The CDR3 covers 17 residues. Trimming took 2 bases from V and 10 from J; bases not matched to a gene: 14. CDR1 MDHEN and CDR2 SYDVKM come from the germline V gene. The CDR3, as DNA: TGTGCCAGCAGTTTAAGGGACACACACACAGGGGGCGGAAAACTGTTTTTT. Translated: CASSLRDTHTGGGKLFF.

In regard to this clonotype: The conserved closing phenylalanine or tryptophan is absent in this CDR3, likely reflecting a read error. The V gene is TRBV12-3 or TRBV12-4, the J gene TRBJ2-7; D remains unclear. The CDR3 has 11 residues. Trimming left V 6 bases short and J 0 bases short, with 3 bases between. In DNA form, the CDR3 reads TGTGCCAGCAGCTACTCCTACGAGCAGTACCTC. Protein sequence: CASSYSYEQYL.

This clonotype came up a few times. The V and J genes are TRBV25-1 and TRBJ2-6; the D is unclear. The CDR3 runs to 13 residues. Germline-derived CDR1 and CDR2 are MGHDK and SYGVNS. Between the trimmed V and J ends, which lost 7 bases and 2 bases, there was a span of 6 bases. The CDR3 nucleotides are TGTGCCAGCACTCTAGCTGGGGCCAACGTCCTGACTTTC. Its protein product is CASTLAGANVLTF.

This clonotype has just a few counts. J is TRBJ2-1 and V is TRBV20-1; D remains unclear. The CDR3 totals 13 residues. Trimming removed 6 bases at V and 3 bases at J, with 12 bases between. Germline V gene data show CDR1 as DFQATT and CDR2 as SNEGSKA (reference sequence). CDR3 DNA: TGCAGTGCCGTTTATCCAAACTACAATGAGCAGTTCTTC. Translating it yields CSAVYPNYNEQFF.

The rearrangement joins TRBV10-3 to TRBJ2-2; 7 bases are shared with TRBD2. Germline values: CDR1 ENHRY, CDR2 SYGVKD. V was clipped by 2 bases and J by 6 bases; unmatched bases: 6. The CDR3 consists of 15 residues. The CDR3 sequence is CAISEGNLAAGELFF. The CDR3 nucleotides read TGTGCCATCAGTGAGGGTAATCTAGCGGCCGGGGAGCTGTTTTTT.

This chain uses TRBV29-1 with TRBJ2-1; D possibly corresponds to TRBD2 (6 bases). The CDR3 is made up of 15 amino acids. Germline CDR1 reads SQVTM; CDR2 reads ANQGSEA. Trimming shortened V by 4 bases and J by 1 base, and 14 bases separated the two germline ends. This CDR3 reads CSVGGGPGSYNEQFF. The DNA for the CDR3 is TGCAGCGTTGGAGGAGGGCCAGGTTCCTACAATGAGCAGTTCTTC.

This clonotype was counted ten times or more. The chain employs TRBV10-2 and TRBJ2-1; 12 nucleotides line up with TRBD2. The V gene's germline CDR1 is WSHSY and CDR2 SAAADI. The CDR3 is made up of 19 amino acids. The J segment lost 4 bases and the V segment lost 0 bases, leaving 10 bases of the junction unmatched. CDR3 sequence: CASSESGRTSGINYNEQFF. The CDR3 DNA is TGCGCCAGCAGTGAGTCGGGGAGGACTAGCGGGATTAATTACAATGAGCAGTTCTTC.

This clonotype was seen a handful of times. The chain links TRBV29-1 to TRBJ2-5; TRBD1 is a possible D gene (5 bases). The germline V gene encodes CDR1 SQVTM and CDR2 ANQGSEA. V shed 6 bases and J shed 0 bases, with 11 bases lying between them. This CDR3 region has 13 residues. The chain's CDR3 is CSVKAGNQETQYF. In nucleotides, the CDR3 is TGCAGCGTGAAGGCAGGGAACCAAGAGACCCAGTACTTC.

Only a few counts were recorded for this clonotype. V and J are TRBV7-8 and TRBJ1-1; D perhaps matches TRBD1 (5 bases). CDR1 is SGHVS, CDR2 FQNEAQ, per germline. V lost 5 bases to trimming and J lost 4 bases, with 17 bases between them. The CDR3 sequence is 15 residues long. DNA for the CDR3: TGTGCCAGCAGCCCCTCACAGGTCCAGGGCACTGAAGCTTTCTTT. Encoded protein: CASSPSQVQGTEAFF.

V usage is TRBV30 and J usage is TRBJ1-2; no clear D gene. Germline CDR1 is GTSNPN and CDR2 is SVGIG (reference sequence). The CDR3 runs to 16 residues. V lost 7 bases to trimming and J lost 7 bases, with 28 bases between them. Here the CDR3 DNA reads TGTGCCTATTCGAGAGTGATATCAACCGAACAATTTGGCTACACCTTC. It is translated as CAYSRVISTEQFGYTF.

The table lists this clonotype with a few counts. The chain joins TRBV11-2 to TRBJ2-1, with 7 bases aligning to TRBD2. The CDR3 sequence is 17 residues long. V lost 1 base to trimming and J lost 0 bases; unmatched junction nucleotides: 6. The germline gives CDR1 SGHAT, CDR2 FQNNGV. The CDR3 protein is CASSLVGTITSYNEQFF. DNA of the CDR3: TGTGCCAGCAGCTTAGTTGGGACTATCACCTCCTACAATGAGCAGTTCTTC.

The rearrangement joins TRBV5-1 to TRBJ2-3, with D perhaps TRBD1 (5 bases). The CDR3 has 14 amino acids. Between the trimmed V and J ends, which lost 0 bases and 11 bases, there was a span of 16 bases. Germline V lookup: CDR1 SGHRS, CDR2 YFSETQ. CDR3 residues: CASSLADRAQGQYF. The CDR3 DNA reads as TGCGCCAGCAGCTTGGCCGATAGGGCGCAGGGGCAGTATTTT.

This clonotype appeared a few times. The chain links TRBV7-2 to TRBJ2-1; 11 bases align to TRBD2. The CDR3 is 16 amino acids. Germline V gene lookup returns CDR1 SGHTA and CDR2 FQGNSA. The V gene end was trimmed by 3 bases and the J gene end by 5 bases; junction bases not matched to a gene: 6. CDR3: CASSLMGLAENNEQFF. The CDR3 coding sequence is TGTGCCAGCAGCTTGATGGGACTAGCGGAGAACAATGAGCAGTTCTTC.

There are many counts of this clonotype. V and J are TRBV12-3 or TRBV12-4 and TRBJ2-3, with D perhaps matching TRBD1 (5 bases). CDR3 length: 14 residues. Trimming took off 3 bases at V and 5 bases at J, with 12 bases between the two ends. The DNA of the CDR3 is TGTGCCAGCAGTTTCCAGGGTTGGCAAGATACGCAGTATTTT. It encodes CASSFQGWQDTQYF.

At least ten counts were recorded for this clonotype. The rearrangement uses TRBV12-3 or TRBV12-4 and TRBJ2-2; TRBD1 matches at 7 bases. The ends lost 6 bases at V and 7 bases at J; junction bases unmatched: 11. The CDR3 is 15 amino acids. CDR3 sequence: CASRSSGGVDGELFF. Written as DNA, the CDR3 is TGTGCCAGCAGATCGTCAGGGGGAGTTGACGGGGAGCTGTTTTTT.

This clonotype showed up many times. A junction boundary mismatches the germline segment, possibly from a read error. The chain recombines TRBV5-1 with TRBJ1-1, with 7 bases that match TRBD1. The V gene's germline CDR1 is SGHRS and CDR2 YFSETQ. The length of the CDR3 is 14 residues. The CDR3 DNA reads TGTGCCAGCAGCTTAGACAGGGCGAACACTGAAGCTTTCTTT. Its translation: CASSLDRANTEAFF.